The source of this T cell receptor beta chain is a study of CD8+ T cells in alopecia areata. Study as a whole: Each of the treated patients was given oral tofacitinib, 5 to 10 mg twice daily, for moderate-to-severe alopecia areata.

The germline gives CDR1 SGHRS, CDR2 YFSETQ. V lost 3 bases, J lost 3 bases, and 10 bases lay in between. The CDR3 length is 13 residues. Remarks on this clone: The target antigen is unknown.

Described treatment: oral pan-JAK inhibitor, 5-10 mg twice daily. As the sequencing template, cDNA was produced by extracting RNA and reverse transcribing it. Data came from immunoSEQ multiplex PCR; TCRdb stores just in-frame clones and leaves some out. The sample lists approximately 110,000 clones; about 59% were seen once. The study, taken as a whole, reports: Elevated clonality characterized lesional scalp relative to normal scalp, particularly in alopecia totalis/universalis. With just one nonresponder, it is still uncertain whether baseline CD8+ expansion relates to response. Tofacitinib significantly reduced both scalp clonality and expanded CD8+ clones among the top 100.

This chain joins TRBV5-1 and TRBJ2-7; unclear D gene. The source material was CD8+ T cells sorted from blood, sampled at week 24, from a patient treated with tofacitinib. The sequence derives from a human donor with alopecia areata. The CDR3 sequence: CASSSHKGYEQYF. Here the CDR3 DNA reads TGCGCCAGCAGCTCACACAAGGGCTACGAGCAGTACTTC.